The entry that follows covers one T cell receptor beta chain sequence. Measured with immunoSEQ multiplex PCR; TCRdb has only the in-frame clones, and not every one. The data contain approximately 430,000 clones, roughly 89% of them singletons. This specimen belongs to a study of blood T cell repertoires in COVID-19. Study-level background: From the United States, Italy and Spain came samples of acute and convalescent COVID-19.

Germline V CDR1 and CDR2: SSHAT, FNYEAQ (reference sequence). The CDR3 is made up of 15 amino acids. V gave up 1 base and J gave up 0 bases, with 9 bases separating them. Sequencing input: peripheral blood. V usage is TRBV7-7 and J usage is TRBJ1-1; D is uncertain. The receptor was isolated from a woman between 25 and 40 years old with active or convalescent COVID-19. CDR3 coding DNA: TGTGCCAGCAGCTTAGACCCGGGAGTGAACACTGAAGCTTTCTTT. Translation: CASSLDPGVNTEAFF.